This is a list of T cell receptor beta chains from one sample in a study of cytomegalovirus exposure and HLA in healthy donors. Clones were sequenced by immunoSEQ multiplex PCR, and TCRdb holds only the in-frame ones, with some missing. The sample lists approximately 190,000 clones, over 65% occurring once. The material sequenced was PBMCs. Receptors originate from a woman aged 25-40 years in good health and CMV-seronegative. Each CDR3 is given with its conserved first and last residue. The D gene is left open where the match is weak. For some rows the clone size is stated as once, few or many, or as a class when expanded; others skip it.

TRBJ2-7 | TRBV11-2 | TRBD1 | NA | TGTGCCAGCAGCTTGACAGGGGGTCGGATCGGCGAGCAGTACTTC | CASSLTGGRIGEQYF
TRBJ2-7 | TRBV15 | NA | NA | TGTGCCACCAGCGGCGACGCAGGACTCGTCGAGCAGTACTTC | CATSGDAGLVEQYF
TRBJ2-7 | TRBV30 | NA | few | TGTGCCTGGATTCCCAGGAGTAGGGGGTCCTACGAGCAGTACTTC | CAWIPRSRGSYEQYF
TRBJ2-3 | TRBV7-8 | NA | NA | TGTGCCAGCAGCCCAGGCCCAGGGGCAGATACGCAGTATTTT | CASSPGPGADTQYF
TRBJ1-5 | TRBV18 | NA | once | TGTGCCAGCTCTCATGACGGGGATAGCAATCAGCCCCAGCATTTT | CASSHDGDSNQPQHF
TRBJ2-5 | TRBV14 | NA | few | TGTGCCAGCAGTCGAGGGTTAGAGACCCAGTACTTC | CASSRGLETQYF
TRBJ1-4 | TRBV5-4 | NA | NA | TGTGCCAGCAGACCTCAAGCGGCAACTAATGAAAAACTGTTTTTT | CASRPQAATNEKLFF
TRBJ2-7 | TRBV2 | NA | NA | TGTGCCAGCCAGGTAGACAGGCTATACGAGCAGTACTTC | CASQVDRLYEQYF
TRBJ1-2 | TRBV25-1 | TRBD1 | NA | TGTGCCAGCAGTGAGGACAGGGACCATGGCTACACCTTC | CASSEDRDHGYTF
TRBJ1-2 | TRBV2 | TRBD1 | few | TGTGCCAGCAGTGGACAGGGGAAAAATGGCTACACCTTC | CASSGQGKNGYTF
TRBJ2-7 | TRBV7-3 | TRBD2 | NA | TGTGCCAGCAGCTTATTCCCTAGCGGGAGTTCCTACGAGCAGTACTTC | CASSLFPSGSSYEQYF
TRBJ1-5 | TRBV11-2 | TRBD1 | NA | TGTGCCAGCAGCCTGGACAGGTCCTATAGCAATCAGCCCCAGCATTTT | CASSLDRSYSNQPQHF
TRBJ2-4 | TRBV2 | TRBD2 | NA | TGTGCCAGCATCCTAGCGGGGAAGGTTCTAGCCAAAAACATTCAGTACTTC | CASILAGKVLAKNIQYF
TRBJ2-3 | TRBV7-2 | TRBD2 | NA | TGTGCCAGCAGCACGACTAGCGAGAGCACAGATACGCAGTATTTT | CASSTTSESTDTQYF
TRBJ2-1 | TRBV7-2 | TRBD2 | NA | TGTGCCAGCAGCTTTACTAGCGGACCCTACAATGAGCAGTTCTTC | CASSFTSGPYNEQFF
TRBJ2-4 | TRBV28 | TRBD2 | NA | TGTGCCAGCAGCCCTAGCGGGAGTTTCATTGGCATTCAGTACTTC | CASSPSGSFIGIQYF
TRBJ2-1 | TRBV2 | TRBD2 | NA | TGTGCCAGCAGTGTTGGGGCTAGCGGCAAATACAATGAGCAGTTCTTC | CASSVGASGKYNEQFF
TRBJ1-4 | TRBV21-1 | NA | NA | TGTGCCAGCAGCAAAGAGCCAGGGGACCCCGTTAGCCTGTTTTTT | CASSKEPGDPVSLFF
TRBJ2-1 | TRBV5-5 | NA | NA | TGTGCCAGCAGTCAGGACAGATACAATGAGCAGTTCTTC | CASSQDRYNEQFF
TRBJ2-1 | TRBV5-1 | TRBD2 | NA | TGCGCCAGCACAACTAGCGGGGGGGCCTACAATGAGCAGTTCTTC | CASTTSGGAYNEQFF
TRBJ2-2 | TRBV19 | NA | few | TGTGCCAGTAGCGGGGTAACCGGGGAGCTGTTTTTT | CASSGVTGELFF
TRBJ2-7 | TRBV7-9 | NA | NA | TGTGCCAGCAGCTTAGCGTCGGTGGAGCAGTACTTC | CASSLASVEQYF
TRBJ2-2 | TRBV5-4 | TRBD2 | NA | TGTGCCAGCAGCTTTCTAGCGGGAGACACCGGGGAGCTGTTTTTT | CASSFLAGDTGELFF
TRBJ2-7 | TRBV7-2 | NA | few | TGTGCCAGCGGCGAGGTCCACTACGAGCAGTACTTC | CASGEVHYEQYF
TRBJ1-1 | TRBV11-2 | TRBD1 | once | TGTGCCAGCAGTCGGGACAGAAACACTGAAGCTTTCTTT | CASSRDRNTEAFF
TRBJ2-7 | TRBV18 | NA | NA | TGTGCCAGCTCACCATTGGACTACTACGAGCAGTACTTC | CASSPLDYYEQYF
TRBJ2-3 | TRBV7-3 | NA | NA | TGTGCCAGCAGCTTAACGCCAAGTCTTAGCGTGGATACGCAGTATTTT | CASSLTPSLSVDTQYF
TRBJ1-2 | TRBV18 | TRBD1 | NA | TGTGCCAGCTCTCAAGACAGGGGAACGTTCTATGGCTACACCTTC | CASSQDRGTFYGYTF
TRBJ1-6 | TRBV6-5 | NA | NA | TGTGCCAGCAGTTACTCGAGCAGGGATTCACCCCTCCACTTT | CASSYSSRDSPLHF
TRBJ2-1 | TRBV2 | TRBD1 | NA | TGTGCCAGCAGTGAATTGGGACAGGGTATTAATGAGCAGTTCTTC | CASSELGQGINEQFF
TRBJ2-1 | TRBV11-2 | TRBD2 | once | TGTGCCAGCAGCTTAGATCCTAGCGGGGGGCCCGACAATGAGCAGTTCTTC | CASSLDPSGGPDNEQFF
TRBJ1-2 | TRBV9 | NA | NA | TGTGCCAGCAGCGTAGCTACGGGGAACTATGGCTACACCTTC | CASSVATGNYGYTF
TRBJ1-5 | TRBV19 | TRBD1 | NA | TGTGCCAGTAGCACACAGGGGTACGATCAGCCCCAGCATTTT | CASSTQGYDQPQHF
TRBJ2-5 | TRBV29-1 | NA | NA | TGCAGCGTTGAGACTACGTGGGAGACCCAGTACTTC | CSVETTWETQYF
TRBJ2-3 | TRBV7-3 | TRBD1 | NA | TGTGCCAGCAGCTTGACAGGGGGGAACACAGATACGCAGTATTTT | CASSLTGGNTDTQYF